This TCR beta chain appears in the sequencing data of a study of post-analysis software for immune sequencing data. Study conclusions and caveats: The study found TRBV5-6, TRBV5-1 and TRBV20-1 among four to six TRBV segments more frequent in patients than controls.

As concerns this clonotype: Its matching antigen is unknown.

The germline V gene encodes CDR1 SGHKS and CDR2 YYEKEE (reference sequence). This CDR3 comprises 14 residues. V dropped 4 bases and J dropped 4 bases, with 14 bases sitting between them. TCR beta libraries were prepared from cDNA with unique molecular identifiers. Researchers reported 520,000 or so cDNA molecules coming from about 0.98 to 11 million T cells. MiXCR, applied by TCRdb to the PCR reads, yields one record per CDR3 protein. The sample gives fewer than 850,000 distinct CDR3 sequences, 46% of which show up once; just under 5% is in the top ten. This rearrangement joins TRBV5-5 to TRBJ1-2, with unresolved D. Sequenced sample: blood. The TCR comes from a girl between 10 and 17 years old with multiple sclerosis. CDR3 loop: CASSPSAELYGYTF. CDR3 DNA: TGTGCCAGCAGCCCAAGTGCGGAGCTCTATGGCTACACCTTC.